The entry that follows covers one T cell receptor beta chain sequence. Its cognate antigen is unknown. This entry belongs to a study of T cells and Merkel cell carcinoma outcomes. Points from the study as a whole: Reportedly, T-cell repertoire with density predicts Merkel cell carcinoma outcomes.

With 5 bases removed from V and 0 bases from J, the gap between germline ends came to 14 bases. CDR1 is SEHNR and CDR2 is FQNEAQ in the germline V gene (reference sequence). The CDR3 loop spans 16 amino acids. TCRdb's table, derived via immunoSEQ multiplex PCR, lists solely in-frame clones and lacks some. Here the sample spans roughly 4,800 clones, approximately 84% being singletons. Input material: tumor tissue from Merkel cell carcinoma. The chain employs TRBV7-9 and TRBJ2-1; D perhaps matches TRBD2 (6 bases). The TCR sequence derives from a human donor with Merkel cell carcinoma. The CDR3 sequence is CASSLTGRSSYNEQFF. CDR3 in DNA: TGTGCCAGCAGCCTCACGGGGAGGAGCTCCTACAATGAGCAGTTCTTC.